What follows are 27 T cell receptor beta chains derived from one specimen sequenced in a study of CD8 T cell repertoires and HIV-1 epitope variants. Which antigens these TCRs recognize remains unknown. TCRdb keeps only in-frame clones here, not all; method: immunoSEQ multiplex PCR. The sample lists around 4,500 clones, roughly 69% occurring once. Input material: cultured CD8+ T cells derived from PBMCs. These TCRs come from a male donor with HIV.

V gene TRBV13 combines with J gene TRBJ1-1; the D gene is possibly TRBD1 (6 bases). This CDR3 is built from 14 residues. Germline assignment: CDR1 PRHDT and CDR2 FYEKMQ (reference sequence). Deletions cut 5 bases from V and 5 bases from J, with 15 bases between. The CDR3 sequence is CASSPEGGKTEAFF. The CDR3 DNA is TGTGCCAGCAGCCCCGAGGGGGGAAAGACTGAAGCTTTCTTT. Complete variable domain (other parts from reference TRBV13 and TRBJ1-1): AAGVIQSPRHLIKEKRETATLKCYPIPRHDTVYWYQQGPGQDPQFLISFYEKMQSDKGSIPDRFSAQQFSDYHSELNMSSLELGDSALYFCASSPEGGKTEAFFGQGTRLTVV.

V gene TRBV19 combines with J gene TRBJ2-1; 7 bases agree with TRBD2. This CDR3 region has 15 residues. The germline CDR1 and CDR2 sequences are LNHDA and SQIVND (reference sequence). V lost 2 bases to trimming and J lost 7 bases; unmatched junction nucleotides: 8. Written as DNA, the CDR3 is TGTGCCAGTAGTATATTCGGGGGGTCCTCTAATGAGCAGTTCTTC. Protein product: CASSIFGGSSNEQFF.

The rearrangement links TRBV9 to TRBJ1-6; 8 bases map to TRBD1. With 3 bases clipped from V and 12 bases from J, the junction kept 29 bases outside the gene matches. CDR3 length: 21 residues. CDR1 is SGDLS, CDR2 YYNGEE, per germline. The CDR3 reads CASSEPNPKRGQALPDGPLHF. DNA for the CDR3: TGTGCCAGCAGCGAACCTAACCCAAAGAGGGGACAGGCCCTCCCCGACGGACCCCTCCACTTT.

This clone was counted once. V and J are TRBV9 and TRBJ2-5; D is possibly TRBD1 (6 bases). Germline CDR1 reads SGDLS; CDR2 reads YYNGEE. V was clipped by 1 base and J by 1 base, with 11 bases between them. CDR3 length equals 15 residues. The CDR3 bases are TGTGCCAGCAGCGTAAGGGGGTCGGGCCAAGAGACCCAGTACTTC. This translates into CASSVRGSGQETQYF.

This sequence joins TRBV5-4 and TRBJ1-1; 7 bases line up with TRBD1. Germline lookup yields CDR1 SGHNT and CDR2 YYREEE (reference sequence). CDR3 length equals 13 residues. J gave up 4 bases and V 4 bases, and 4 bases lay outside the gene matches. The CDR3 bases are TGTGCCAGCAGCCAGCAGGGGGGCACTGAAGCTTTCTTT. It yields the protein CASSQQGGTEAFF.

This clone was seen a few times. The chain couples TRBV10-1 to TRBJ1-5; D unresolved. The V and J ends lost 3 bases and 6 bases respectively, with 6 bases between them. Germline CDR1 and CDR2: WNHNN and SYGVQD (reference sequence). The CDR3 loop spans 12 amino acids. CDR3 coding DNA: TGCGCCAGCAGTGATCTGGGTCAGCCCCAGCATTTT. As protein: CASSDLGQPQHF.

The rearrangement uses TRBV11-3 and TRBJ2-7; 9 nucleotides match TRBD2. CDR3 length: 17 residues. The germline CDR1 and CDR2 sequences are SGHNT and YENEEA. Trimming took 1 base from V and 3 from J; bases not matched to a gene: 10. DNA for the CDR3: TGTGCCAGCAGCTTAGTAGCGGGGGACCCCCTACGCTACGAGCAGTACTTC. It codes for CASSLVAGDPLRYEQYF.

The chain is built from TRBV19 and TRBJ1-1, with 8 bases fitting TRBD1. The V gene's germline CDR1 is LNHDA and CDR2 SQIVND (reference sequence). V trimming: 11 bases; J trimming: 11 bases; junction bases outside the gene matches: 10. This CDR3 is 11 amino acids long. The CDR3 loop reads CAFSGGAGAFF. CDR3 nucleotide sequence: TGTGCCTTCTCAGGGGGCGCGGGGGCTTTCTTT. The full variable domain, its missing parts supplied by reference TRBV19 and TRBJ1-1, is DGGITQSPKYLFRKEGQNVTLSCEQNLNHDAMYWYRQDPGQGLRLIYYSQIVNDFQKGDIAEGYSVSREKKESFPLTVTSAQKNPTAFYLCAFSGGAGAFFGQGTRLTVV.

CDR3 loop: CASSLMMRSPSLHF. DNA for the CDR3: TGTGCCAGCAGCCTAATGATGCGCTCCCCGTCCCTCCACTTT. The genes are TRBV11-2 and TRBJ1-6; D is unresolved. The V end lost 5 bases, the J end lost 14 bases, and 19 bases lay between the germline ends. The CDR3 length is 14 residues. Germline lookup yields CDR1 SGHAT and CDR2 FQNNGV.

The chain has TRBV6-5 and TRBJ1-1; D unresolved. CDR3 length equals 14 residues. The germline V and J ends were trimmed by 3 bases and 3 bases, with 11 bases remaining between them. The germline V gene encodes CDR1 MNHEY and CDR2 SVGAGI. CDR3 residues: CASSYQGSDTEAFF. The DNA for the CDR3 is TGTGCCAGCAGTTATCAAGGGAGCGACACTGAAGCTTTCTTT.

V and J are TRBV13 and TRBJ2-1; D unresolved. V was shortened by 4 bases and J by 9 bases, with 13 bases between the two germline ends. CDR3 length: 13 amino acids. The germline V gene has CDR1 PRHDT and CDR2 FYEKMQ (reference sequence). The CDR3 bases are TGTGCCAGCAGCTGGTCTAGAAGTGGTGAGCAGTTCTTC. Its protein product is CASSWSRSGEQFF.

The chain carries TRBV7-9 and TRBJ2-6; possible D gene TRBD2, 5 bases. Germline CDR1 and CDR2: SEHNR and FQNEAQ (reference sequence). The V end was cut by 1 base, the J end by 0 bases, with 7 bases between. The CDR3 has 16 amino acids. The CDR3 DNA reads as TGTGCCAGCAGCTTAGGGGCGGGCTCTGGGGCCAACGTCCTGACTTTC. This translates into CASSLGAGSGANVLTF.

The gene calls are TRBV7-6 and TRBJ2-3, with 7 bases lining up with TRBD1. From germline, CDR1 is SGHVS and CDR2 FNYEAQ. There are 16 residues in the CDR3. The V segment lost 5 bases and the J segment 7 bases; nucleotides outside the gene matches: 15. The CDR3 loop is CASSLVPGQKNYTQYF. The CDR3 nucleotides read TGTGCCAGCAGCCTTGTCCCGGGACAGAAAAACTATACGCAGTATTTT.

By share, this clone ranks as large (0.1 to 1%). The rearrangement uses TRBV4-2 and TRBJ1-1; D is unresolved. V shed 1 base and J shed 0 bases, with 0 bases lying between them. In germline, CDR1 is LGHNA, CDR2 YNFKEQ. CDR3 length: 12 residues. CDR3 loop: CASSQVNTEAFF. The CDR3 region has the DNA TGTGCCAGCAGCCAAGTGAACACTGAAGCTTTCTTT.

The V call is TRBV5-4, the J call TRBJ2-4; 7 nucleotides line up with TRBD1. The CDR3 has 16 amino acids. Germline V gene lookup returns CDR1 SGHNT and CDR2 YYREEE (reference sequence). V lost 2 bases, J lost 1 base, and 6 bases stayed unmatched. Written as DNA, the CDR3 is TGTGCCAGCAGCTTAGACAGGGCAGGTGCCAAAAACATTCAGTACTTC. Residues: CASSLDRAGAKNIQYF.

This clone came up a few times. This chain joins TRBV2 and TRBJ2-7; either TRBD1 or TRBD2 may supply D (6 bases each). In germline, CDR1 is SNHLY, CDR2 FYNNEI. Trimming removed 0 bases at V and 5 bases at J, with 14 bases between. The CDR3 is made up of 15 amino acids. The CDR3 protein is CASSEAGGSFDEQYF. The CDR3 region has the DNA TGTGCCAGCAGTGAAGCAGGGGGGAGTTTCGACGAGCAGTACTTC.

The table lists this clone with a few counts. The chain uses TRBV2 and TRBJ2-7; 9 bases are shared with TRBD1. Germline CDR1 is SNHLY and CDR2 is FYNNEI. The CDR3 loop spans 15 amino acids. V was pared by 3 bases and J by 5 bases, with 8 bases of the junction left unmatched. CDR3 bases: TGTGCCAGCAGTGAGGCGTTCGGGACAGGGAACGAGCAGTACTTC. Translating gives CASSEAFGTGNEQYF.

The chain carries TRBV6-6 and TRBJ2-1; D is undetermined. CDR3 length: 13 residues. Germline loops: CDR1 MNHNY, CDR2 SVGAGI (reference sequence). Trimming stripped 0 bases from V and 8 bases from J, with 8 bases between. This CDR3 reads CASSYSRSDEQFF. CDR3 coding DNA: TGTGCCAGCAGTTACTCTAGATCAGATGAGCAGTTCTTC.

The chain recombines TRBV28 with TRBJ1-3, with 8 bases lining up with TRBD1. The CDR3 totals 15 residues. After removal of 6 bases from V and 4 bases from J, the junction contained 8 bases not matched to a gene. CDR1 MDHEN and CDR2 SYDVKM come from the germline V gene. DNA of the CDR3: TGTGCCAGCAGCCCCCCGACAGGGGTGGGAAACACCATATATTTT. Translated: CASSPPTGVGNTIYF.

This clone occurred a few times. This chain links TRBV5-4 with TRBJ2-7, with a weak D call TRBD2 (5 bases). The CDR3 sequence is 12 residues long. V was clipped by 4 bases and J by 5 bases, with 10 bases between them. Germline V gene lookup returns CDR1 SGHNT and CDR2 YYREEE (reference sequence). CDR3 loop: CASSGPGNEQYF. CDR3 coding DNA: TGTGCCAGCAGCGGACCCGGGAACGAGCAGTACTTC.

The rearrangement uses TRBV4-1 and TRBJ1-1; D uncertain. This CDR3 is 13 amino acids long. Germline V CDR1 and CDR2: MGHRA, YSYEKL. V lost 0 bases and J lost 5, with 7 bases in between. The CDR3 protein is CASSQDLGTEAFF. CDR3 in DNA: TGCGCCAGCAGCCAAGATTTAGGTACTGAAGCTTTCTTT.

The table lists this clone with a count of one. V gene TRBV7-8 combines with J gene TRBJ2-3; D possibly matches TRBD1 or TRBD2 (6 bases each). CDR1 and CDR2 from the germline V gene are SGHVS and FQNEAQ. Trimming removed 8 bases from V and 6 bases from J, with 15 bases in between. This CDR3 region has 13 residues. The DNA of the CDR3 is TGTGCCAGCGTGGCCGGGGGCCAGGATACGCAGTATTTT. Its protein is CASVAGGQDTQYF.

The chain has TRBV28 and TRBJ1-1, with no clear D. The CDR3 totals 13 residues. The ends were cut back, 6 bases at V and 3 bases at J, with 11 bases in the middle. Germline V gives CDR1 MDHEN, CDR2 SYDVKM. The CDR3 region has the DNA TGTGCCAGCAGCCCCTCTGGGTACACTGAAGCTTTCTTT. Its translation is CASSPSGYTEAFF.

The chain uses TRBV5-6 and TRBJ2-7, with a possible D match to TRBD1 (5 bases). V was shortened by 4 bases and J by 2 bases, with 19 bases between the two germline ends. The CDR3 is made up of 16 amino acids. Germline CDR1 reads SGHDT; CDR2 reads YYEEEE. The CDR3 is CASSHTVGQLTYEQYF. CDR3 bases: TGTGCCAGCAGCCACACAGTGGGGCAGTTAACCTACGAGCAGTACTTC.

The rearrangement joins TRBV6-6 to TRBJ2-3; D is tentatively TRBD1 or TRBD2 (6 bases each). V lost 5 bases to trimming and J lost 7 bases, with 19 bases between them. The CDR3 runs 15 residues. Germline V gives CDR1 MNHNY, CDR2 SVGAGI (reference sequence). The CDR3 DNA follows: TGTGCCAGCAGTAATGGACCCGGGGGCGTGAATACGCAGTATTTT. Translated: CASSNGPGGVNTQYF.

In its sample, this clone was seen once. The chain couples TRBV18 to TRBJ2-7; 10 bases fit TRBD1. Germline loops: CDR1 KGHSH, CDR2 LQKENI. CDR3 length equals 13 residues. V dropped 6 bases and J dropped 7; count of bases not matched to a gene: 6. CDR3 in DNA: TGTGCCAGCTCGACAGGGGGCGCGGGGGAGCAGTACTTC. Residues: CASSTGGAGEQYF.

This chain's CDR3 is CASSLAIQGSSYEQYF. The CDR3 coding sequence is TGTGCCAGCAGCTTGGCCATCCAGGGTTCCTCCTACGAGCAGTACTTC. The chain combines TRBV5-4 with TRBJ2-7, with a weak D call TRBD1 (5 bases). This CDR3 region has 16 residues. V was cut by 0 bases and J by 0 bases, with 13 bases left in between. Germline CDR1 and CDR2: SGHNT and YYREEE (reference sequence). The whole variable domain, remainder taken from reference TRBV5-4 and TRBJ2-7, is ETGVTQSPTHLIKTRGQQVTLRCSSQSGHNTVSWYQQALGQGPQFIFQYYREEENGRGNFPPRFSGLQFPNYSSELNVNALELDDSALYLCASSLAIQGSSYEQYFGPGTRLTVT.